This T cell receptor beta chain was sequenced during a study of blood T cell repertoires in COVID-19. V lost 4 bases and J lost 3; bases outside the gene matches: 4. Looked up from germline, CDR1 is SGHTA and CDR2 is FQGNSA. This CDR3 region has 15 residues. Clones were sequenced by immunoSEQ multiplex PCR, and TCRdb holds only the in-frame ones, with some missing. The table has around 190,000 clones, roughly nine tenths seen once; the top ten hold 1% to 1.4%. This clone was counted between two and nine times. The same CDR3 arises from other DNA sequences in this sample as well. The chain joins TRBV7-2 to TRBJ2-7, with TRBD2 matching over 12 bases. This sequence originates from a man under 40 with acute or convalescent COVID-19. The sequencing sample was made of peripheral blood. CDR3 loop: CASSSRLAGVYEQYF. CDR3 nucleotides: TGTGCCAGCAGCTCTCGACTAGCGGGGGTCTACGAGCAGTACTTC.